A single sample gave rise to the 30 T cell receptor beta chains below, sequenced in a study of blood T cell repertoires in COVID-19. Sequencing used immunoSEQ multiplex PCR; TCRdb keeps in-frame clones, though not all of them. Here the sample spans about 74,000 clones, over 75% being singletons. Sequencing used peripheral blood. The origin of the receptors is a man between 65 and 80 years old with active or convalescent COVID-19.

The chain links TRBV9 to TRBJ2-5; 11 nucleotides agree with TRBD2. The CDR3 extends over 17 amino acids. After removal of 0 bases from V and 2 bases from J, the junction contained 6 bases not matched to a gene. CDR1 SGDLS and CDR2 YYNGEE come from the germline V gene. The CDR3 DNA is TGTGCCAGCAGCGTAGGTATAGCGGGAGGGCCTCAAGAGACCCAGTACTTC. It codes for CASSVGIAGGPQETQYF.

The rearrangement links TRBV7-9 to TRBJ2-5; 7 bases match TRBD2. This CDR3 is built from 16 residues. Germline loops: CDR1 SEHNR, CDR2 FQNEAQ (reference sequence). V shed 4 bases, J shed 5 bases, and the junction held 13 bases outside the gene matches. The CDR3 reads CASSSLPGLKGETQYF. For the CDR3, the DNA is TGTGCCAGCAGCTCCCTACCGGGACTAAAAGGGGAGACCCAGTACTTC.

This clone was detected a few times. The chain has TRBV2 and TRBJ1-1; the D gene is possibly TRBD1 (6 bases). The V gene's germline CDR1 is SNHLY and CDR2 FYNNEI. Between the trimmed V and J ends, which lost 2 bases and 5 bases, there was a span of 9 bases. The CDR3 consists of 13 residues. DNA for the CDR3: TGTGCCAGCAGTGAACAGGGGAATACTGAAGCTTTCTTT. Translating gives CASSEQGNTEAFF.

This chain joins TRBV11-2 and TRBJ1-2; 9 nucleotides align to TRBD1. The germline V gene encodes CDR1 SGHAT and CDR2 FQNNGV. V lost 1 base and J lost 4; bases outside the gene matches: 7. CDR3 size: 16 residues. CDR3 nucleotide sequence: TGTGCCAGCAGCTTAGGAAGGACAGGGGCAAGCTATGGCTACACCTTC. Translated, it gives CASSLGRTGASYGYTF. The variable domain in full, with the rest retrieved from reference TRBV11-2 and TRBJ1-2, is EAGVAQSPRYKIIEKRQSVAFWCNPISGHATLYWYQQILGQGPKLLIQFQNNGVVDDSQLPKDRFSAERLKGVDSTLKIQPAKLEDSAVYLCASSLGRTGASYGYTFGSGTRLTVV.

J is TRBJ1-1 and V is TRBV27; D is perhaps TRBD1 (5 bases). Trimming took off 2 bases at V and 0 bases at J, with 10 bases between the two ends. The CDR3 extends over 15 amino acids. CDR1 and CDR2 (germline): MNHEY, SMNVEV (reference sequence). CDR3 residues: CASSLLRRVNTEAFF. The DNA for the CDR3 is TGTGCCAGCAGTTTACTTCGCAGGGTGAACACTGAAGCTTTCTTT.

In DNA, the CDR3 is TGTGCCAGACAGGGTAACCATGGCTACACCTTC. It encodes CARQGNHGYTF. The chain has TRBV21-1 and TRBJ1-2; the table gives TRBD1 as D, unverified against the DNA. TRBV21-1 is reported as a pseudogene. The length of the CDR3 is 11 residues.

J is TRBJ2-5 and V is TRBV4-1; 9 positions agree with TRBD2. V gave up 1 base and J gave up 5 bases; unmatched junction bases: 5. CDR3 length: 15 residues. Germline V gene lookup returns CDR1 MGHRA and CDR2 YSYEKL. CDR3 DNA: TGCGCCAGCAGCCAAGTAGCGGGGGCCGAGGAGACCCAGTACTTC. This gives the protein CASSQVAGAEETQYF.

This chain uses TRBV10-2 with TRBJ1-2; 9 nucleotides agree with TRBD1. This CDR3 contains 18 residues. Germline CDR1 and CDR2: WSHSY and SAAADI. V shed 8 bases and J 6 bases; nucleotides not matched to a gene: 22. The CDR3 spells CASFAPLGTGIGSDGYTF. The CDR3 nucleotides read TGCGCCAGCTTTGCCCCGCTCGGGACAGGGATTGGTAGCGATGGCTACACCTTC.

The gene calls are TRBV11-2 and TRBJ2-3, with 10 bases that match TRBD2. Germline CDR1 SGHAT, CDR2 FQNNGV. The CDR3 loop spans 15 amino acids. The trim removed 2 bases at V and 1 base at J, leaving 0 bases unmatched. The CDR3 here is CASSLLAGGTDTQYF. For the CDR3, the DNA is TGTGCCAGCAGCTTACTAGCGGGGGGCACAGATACGCAGTATTTT.

This clone has only a few counts. The chain links TRBV6-1 to TRBJ2-2, with D possibly being TRBD1 (5 bases). Trimming left V 2 bases short and J 6 bases short, with 7 bases between. The germline gives CDR1 MNHNS, CDR2 SASEGT. The CDR3 spans 13 residues. CDR3 bases: TGTGCCAGCAGTGAAATGGGGCCCGGGGAGCTGTTTTTT. Translated, it gives CASSEMGPGELFF.

The chain has TRBV5-4 and TRBJ2-3, with D possibly being TRBD2 (5 bases). Looked up from germline, CDR1 is SGHNT and CDR2 is YYREEE (reference sequence). V lost 0 bases, J lost 0 bases, and 11 bases lay in between. There are 16 residues in the CDR3. The CDR3 sequence: CASSLAGVTSTDTQYF. As DNA, the CDR3 is TGTGCCAGCAGCTTGGCCGGGGTTACTAGCACAGATACGCAGTATTTT.

This chain connects TRBV28 to TRBJ2-1; 8 nucleotides match TRBD2. This CDR3 spans 14 amino acids. J was trimmed by 9 bases and V by 6 bases; bases with no gene match: 10. CDR1 is MDHEN, CDR2 SYDVKM, per germline. In nucleotides, the CDR3 is TGTGCCAGCAGACCACTGGTAGCGGGACCTGAGCAGTTCTTC. It specifies CASRPLVAGPEQFF.

The V call is TRBV6-4, the J call TRBJ1-4; TRBD1 aligns across 7 bases. In germline, CDR1 is MRHNA, CDR2 SNTAGT. There are 14 residues in the CDR3. V lost 3 bases, J lost 8 bases, and 6 bases stayed unmatched. DNA for the CDR3: TGTGCCAGCAGTGATAGGGGGCTCAACGAAAAACTGTTTTTT. Encoded protein: CASSDRGLNEKLFF.

Notes on this clone: This CDR3 fails to terminate in the conserved phenylalanine or tryptophan, so it likely reflects a read error. No DNA is shown, since the ends of the CDR3 on it are uncertain; the CDR3 is the one TCRdb lists. The chain has TRBV6-4 and TRBJ2-7; TRBD1, the D gene given by the table, was not confirmed from the DNA. The CDR3 extends over 10 residues, inclusive of both ends. Germline-derived CDR1 and CDR2 are MRHNA and SNTAGT. The chain's CDR3 is CASSDGQAPL.

The rearrangement joins TRBV27 to TRBJ2-3; 7 bases are a match to TRBD1. This CDR3 has 14 residues. J was trimmed by 2 bases and V by 8 bases; bases with no gene match: 7. The germline V gene encodes CDR1 MNHEY and CDR2 SMNVEV (reference sequence). DNA of the CDR3: TGTGCCAGCTCCATAGGGACAGCCACAGATACGCAGTATTTT. Its protein is CASSIGTATDTQYF.

The rearrangement uses TRBV6-6 and TRBJ2-1, with TRBD2 matching 11 bases. The CDR3 contains 16 residues. With 6 bases clipped from V and 6 bases from J, the junction kept 10 bases outside the gene matches. Germline V lookup: CDR1 MNHNY, CDR2 SVGAGI (reference sequence). The CDR3 is CASSISSSGRSNEQFF. In nucleotides, the CDR3 is TGTGCCAGCAGCATCTCTTCTAGCGGGAGGAGCAATGAGCAGTTCTTC.

V gene TRBV4-1 combines with J gene TRBJ2-1; D is possibly TRBD1 (5 bases). CDR1 is MGHRA and CDR2 is YSYEKL in the germline V gene. This CDR3 contains 16 residues. V was shortened by 1 base and J by 4 bases, with 14 bases between the two germline ends. For the CDR3, the DNA is TGCGCCAGCAGCCAAGTCAGGGCAAGGGATTACAATGAGCAGTTCTTC. It translates to CASSQVRARDYNEQFF.

The chain employs TRBV6-4 and TRBJ2-3, with TRBD1 matching over 8 bases. The length of the CDR3 is 15 residues. CDR1 and CDR2 from the germline V gene are MRHNA and SNTAGT. V lost 5 bases, J lost 3 bases, and 7 bases stayed unmatched. The CDR3 sequence: CASSPARGLTDTQYF. Written as DNA, the CDR3 is TGTGCCAGCAGTCCCGCCAGGGGGCTGACAGATACGCAGTATTTT.

The chain couples TRBV2 to TRBJ1-1; D not resolved. Trimming pared 1 base from V and 0 bases from J, leaving 6 bases between. Germline V CDR1 and CDR2: SNHLY, FYNNEI. CDR3 length: 14 residues. CDR3 region: CASSEGQLNTEAFF. CDR3 in DNA: TGTGCCAGCAGTGAAGGCCAGTTGAACACTGAAGCTTTCTTT.

The V call is TRBV19, the J call TRBJ1-2; maybe TRBD1 (6 bases). Trimming stripped 3 bases from V and 3 bases from J, with 8 bases between. Germline CDR1 and CDR2: LNHDA and SQIVND (reference sequence). CDR3 size: 13 residues. The DNA of the CDR3 is TGTGCCAGTAGTATTTCAGGGGACTATGGCTACACCTTC. This sequence encodes CASSISGDYGYTF.

This chain connects TRBV25-1 to TRBJ1-4; weak D call: TRBD1 (6 bases). Germline values: CDR1 MGHDK, CDR2 SYGVNS. This CDR3 comprises 16 residues. The V end was cut by 6 bases, the J end by 6 bases, with 20 bases between. Here the CDR3 DNA reads TGTGCCAGCAGGCGGACAGCTCTTCTGGGGGATGAAAAACTGTTTTTT. It codes for CASRRTALLGDEKLFF.

The gene calls are TRBV6-1 and TRBJ2-1; perhaps TRBD1 as D (5 bases). The CDR3 length is 17 residues. V was cut by 2 bases and J by 2 bases, with 16 bases left in between. Germline CDR1 is MNHNS and CDR2 is SASEGT. For the CDR3, the DNA is TGTGCCAGCAGTGAATCCAAGGGGCCGTTGACCTACAATGAGCAGTTCTTC. Translating gives CASSESKGPLTYNEQFF.

This rearrangement joins TRBV9 to TRBJ1-1, with 8 bases fitting TRBD1. This CDR3 contains 19 residues. Germline CDR1 and CDR2: SGDLS and YYNGEE. The ends lost 4 bases at V and 1 base at J; junction bases unmatched: 18. The CDR3 reads CASSRSISGTGGTNTEAFF. For the CDR3, the DNA is TGTGCCAGCAGCCGATCTATATCCGGGACAGGCGGGACGAACACTGAAGCTTTCTTT.

In DNA form, the CDR3 reads TGCGCCAGCAGTCGGACAGGGCAAGAGACCCAGTACTTC. This encodes CASSRTGQETQYF. The chain uses TRBV10-1 and TRBJ2-5; 8 positions agree with TRBD1. Trimming removed 5 bases from V and 2 bases from J; junction bases left unmatched: 1. This CDR3 spans 13 amino acids. The germline CDR1 and CDR2 sequences are WNHNN and SYGVQD (reference sequence).

The CDR3, as DNA: TGTGCCAGTAGTCCGGGGATCTATGGCTACACCTTC. Protein product: CASSPGIYGYTF. The chain has TRBV19 and TRBJ1-2; D ambiguous. V lost 5 bases and J 4 bases, leaving 8 bases between the germline ends. CDR1 LNHDA and CDR2 SQIVND come from the germline V gene (reference sequence). CDR3 size: 12 residues.

The chain couples TRBV5-1 to TRBJ2-4; D might be TRBD1 (6 bases). Germline V CDR1 and CDR2: SGHRS, YFSETQ. The CDR3 contains 14 residues. V dropped 2 bases and J dropped 9 bases, with 15 bases sitting between them. The CDR3 nucleotides read TGCGCCAGCAGCTTAACCCTACAGGGTCGCATTCAGTACTTC. Protein sequence: CASSLTLQGRIQYF.

V and J are TRBV11-2 and TRBJ1-2; 9 positions agree with TRBD1. Unmatched junction bases numbered 6, after V lost 5 bases and J lost 2 bases. Looked up from germline, CDR1 is SGHAT and CDR2 is FQNNGV. CDR3 size: 15 residues. CDR3 loop: CASSGRTGENYGYTF. Written as DNA, the CDR3 is TGTGCCAGCAGCGGGCGGACAGGGGAGAACTATGGCTACACCTTC.

This clone was observed a few times. V gene TRBV19 combines with J gene TRBJ2-7; TRBD1 agrees at 7 bases. V lost 3 bases to trimming and J lost 5 bases; unmatched junction nucleotides: 7. Per germline, CDR1 LNHDA and CDR2 SQIVND (reference sequence). The CDR3 is 14 amino acids. Here the CDR3 reads CASSIPTGKNEQYF. The CDR3 DNA reads TGTGCCAGTAGTATCCCGACAGGGAAGAACGAGCAGTACTTC. Supplemented by reference TRBV19 and TRBJ2-7, the full variable domain reads DGGITQSPKYLFRKEGQNVTLSCEQNLNHDAMYWYRQDPGQGLRLIYYSQIVNDFQKGDIAEGYSVSREKKESFPLTVTSAQKNPTAFYLCASSIPTGKNEQYFGPGTRLTVT.

V gene TRBV5-1 combines with J gene TRBJ2-4; tentatively, D is TRBD2 (5 bases). V dropped 0 bases and J dropped 3 bases, with 13 bases sitting between them. CDR3 size: 16 residues. CDR1 and CDR2 from the germline V gene are SGHRS and YFSETQ. The CDR3 spells CASSLEVASYKNIQYF. CDR3 coding DNA: TGCGCCAGCAGCTTGGAAGTAGCGTCATACAAAAACATTCAGTACTTC.

The chain combines TRBV6-5 with TRBJ2-7; 12 bases map to TRBD2. After removal of 6 bases from V and 6 bases from J, the junction contained 6 bases not matched to a gene. The CDR3 runs 14 residues. Germline assignment: CDR1 MNHEY and CDR2 SVGAGI. CDR3 nucleotide sequence: TGTGCCAGCAGACCCCCGGGACTAGCGGGCGAGCAGTACTTC. This gives the protein CASRPPGLAGEQYF.